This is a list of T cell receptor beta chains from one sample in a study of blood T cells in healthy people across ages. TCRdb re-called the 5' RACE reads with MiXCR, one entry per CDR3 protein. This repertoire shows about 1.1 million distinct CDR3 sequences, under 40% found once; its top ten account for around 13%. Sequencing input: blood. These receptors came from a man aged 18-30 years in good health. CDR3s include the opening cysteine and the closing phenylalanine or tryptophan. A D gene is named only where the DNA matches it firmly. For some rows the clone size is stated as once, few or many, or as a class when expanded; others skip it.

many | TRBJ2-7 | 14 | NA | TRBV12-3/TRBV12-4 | CASSRTTDSYEQYF | TGTGCCAGCAGTAGGACGACCGACTCCTACGAGCAGTACTTC
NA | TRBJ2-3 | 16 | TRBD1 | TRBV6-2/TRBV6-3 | CASSPDRDRGTDTQYF | TGTGCCAGCAGTCCCGACAGGGATAGGGGCACAGATACGCAGTATTTT
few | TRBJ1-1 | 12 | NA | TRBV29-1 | CSVWDSNTEAFF | TGCAGCGTTTGGGACTCCAACACTGAAGCTTTCTTT
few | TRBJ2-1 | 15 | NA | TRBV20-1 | CSARVLMGEYNEQFF | TGCAGTGCTAGAGTTCTTATGGGGGAATACAATGAGCAGTTCTTC
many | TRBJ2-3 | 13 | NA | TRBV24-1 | CATSDLHRDTQYF | TGTGCCACCAGTGATTTGCACCGGGATACGCAGTATTTT
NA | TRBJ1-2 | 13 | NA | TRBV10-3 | CAIGIRGSYGYTF | TGTGCCATCGGGATCAGGGGATCGTATGGCTACACCTTC
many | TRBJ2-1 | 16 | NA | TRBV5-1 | CASSLGRGGLYNEQFF | TGCGCCAGCAGCTTGGGTAGAGGAGGGCTGTACAATGAGCAGTTCTTC
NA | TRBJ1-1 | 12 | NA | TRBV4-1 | CASSQRGNEAFF | TGCGCCAGCAGCCAACGGGGCAACGAAGCTTTCTTT
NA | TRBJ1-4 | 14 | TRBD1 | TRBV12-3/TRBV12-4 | CASSLQGAGEKLFF | TGTGCCAGCAGTCTACAGGGGGCGGGTGAAAAACTGTTTTTT
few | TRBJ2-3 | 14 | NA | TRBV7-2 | CASSLADGTDTQYF | TGTGCCAGCAGCTTAGCAGACGGGACAGATACGCAGTATTTT
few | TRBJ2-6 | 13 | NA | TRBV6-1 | CASSEGWANVLTF | TGTGCCAGCAGTGAAGGTTGGGCCAACGTCCTGACTTTC
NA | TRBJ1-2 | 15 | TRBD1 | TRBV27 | CASSRTGQGIYGYTF | TGTGCCAGCAGTCGGACCGGACAGGGGATCTATGGCTACACCTTC
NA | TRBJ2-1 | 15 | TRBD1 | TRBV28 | CASGIRDRVFNEQFF | TGTGCCAGTGGCATCCGGGACAGGGTGTTCAATGAGCAGTTCTTC
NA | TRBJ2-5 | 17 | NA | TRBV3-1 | CASRQAIIRGGRETQYF | TGTGCCAGCAGGCAAGCTATTATCCGTGGGGGCCGGGAGACCCAGTACTTC
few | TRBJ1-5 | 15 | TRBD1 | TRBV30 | CAWSGPDRAPQPQHF | TGTGCCTGGAGTGGGCCAGACAGGGCCCCCCAGCCCCAGCATTTT
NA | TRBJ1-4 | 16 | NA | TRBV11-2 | CASSLIDLEVYEKLFF | TGTGCCAGCAGCTTAATCGACTTGGAAGTATATGAAAAACTGTTTTTT
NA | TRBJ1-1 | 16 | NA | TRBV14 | CASSLTLGGLNTEAFF | TGTGCCAGCAGCCTTACGTTGGGGGGCCTGAACACTGAAGCTTTCTTT
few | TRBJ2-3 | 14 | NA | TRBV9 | CASSVEQTTDTQYF | TGTGCCAGCAGCGTAGAACAGACCACAGATACGCAGTATTTT
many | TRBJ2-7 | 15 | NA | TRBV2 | CASSEWVPAYNEQYF | TGTGCCAGCAGTGAATGGGTCCCCGCCTACAATGAGCAGTACTTC
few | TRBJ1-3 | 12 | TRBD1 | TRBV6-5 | CASTGSGNTIYF | TGTGCCTCGACAGGGTCTGGAAACACCATATATTTT
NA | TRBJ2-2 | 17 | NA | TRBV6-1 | CASSLERSGGNTGELFF | TGTGCCAGCAGCCTTGAGAGGTCCGGGGGTAACACCGGGGAGCTGTTTTTT
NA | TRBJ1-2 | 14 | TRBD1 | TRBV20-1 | CGTEGQGDLYGYTF | TGCGGTACCGAGGGACAGGGGGACCTCTATGGCTACACCTTC
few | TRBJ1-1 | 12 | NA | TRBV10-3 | CAIRTGTSEAFF | TGTGCCATCAGAACCGGGACATCGGAAGCTTTCTTT
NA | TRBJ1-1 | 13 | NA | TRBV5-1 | CASSLLQESEAFF | TGCGCCAGCAGCTTGCTCCAGGAGAGTGAAGCTTTCTTT
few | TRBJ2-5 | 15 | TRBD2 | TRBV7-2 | CASSLTSGVQETQYF | TGTGCCAGCAGCTTGACTAGCGGGGTTCAAGAGACCCAGTACTTC
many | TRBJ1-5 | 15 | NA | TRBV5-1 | CASSLDGDSNQPQHF | TGTGCCAGCAGCTTAGATGGGGATAGCAATCAGCCCCAGCATTTT
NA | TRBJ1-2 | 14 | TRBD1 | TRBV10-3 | CATLPMTGPNGYTF | TGTGCCACCTTACCAATGACAGGGCCCAATGGCTACACCTTC
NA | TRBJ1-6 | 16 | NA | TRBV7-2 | CASSLGPGPYNSPLHF | TGTGCCAGCAGCTTAGGTCCGGGACCCTATAATTCACCCCTCCACTTT
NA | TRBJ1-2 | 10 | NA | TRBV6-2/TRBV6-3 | CASSGCGYTF | TGTGCCAGCTCAGGGTGTGGCTACACCTTC
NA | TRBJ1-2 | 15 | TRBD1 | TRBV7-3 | CASSPQGGFDYGYTF | TGTGCCAGCAGCCCACAGGGGGGATTCGACTATGGCTACACCTTC
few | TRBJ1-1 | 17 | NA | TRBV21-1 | CAGSKGRQGEVNTEAFF | TGTGCCGGCAGCAAAGGTCGACAGGGGGAAGTGAACACTGAAGCTTTCTTT
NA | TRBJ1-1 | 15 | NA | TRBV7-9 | CASSLAQQGNTEAFF | TGTGCCAGCAGCTTAGCGCAGCAGGGGAACACTGAAGCTTTCTTT
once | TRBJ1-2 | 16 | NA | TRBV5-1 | CAGSLADSGTHDGYTF | TGCGCCGGCAGCCTCGCAGATTCCGGGACACACGACGGCTACACCTTC
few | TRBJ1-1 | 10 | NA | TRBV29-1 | CSVETAEAFF | TGCAGCGTTGAGACGGCTGAAGCTTTCTTT
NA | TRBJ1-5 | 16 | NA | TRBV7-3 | CASSAPGRGSNQPQHF | TGTGCCAGCAGCGCCCCCGGGCGAGGGAGCAATCAGCCCCAGCATTTT
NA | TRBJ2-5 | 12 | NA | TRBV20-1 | CSAPSTQETQYF | TGCAGTGCGCCTTCAACGCAAGAGACCCAGTACTTC
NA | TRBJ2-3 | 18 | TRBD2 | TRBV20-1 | CSARLPGLAGGNTDTQYF | TGCAGTGCTAGACTCCCGGGACTAGCGGGGGGAAACACAGATACGCAGTATTTT
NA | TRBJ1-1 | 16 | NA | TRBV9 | CASSAGPGTVNTEAFF | TGTGCCAGCAGCGCGGGTCCCGGGACGGTGAACACTGAAGCTTTCTTT
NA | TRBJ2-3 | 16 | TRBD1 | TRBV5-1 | CASSFGRTGELNTQYF | TGCGCCAGCAGCTTCGGGAGGACAGGGGAACTGAATACGCAGTATTTT